This is a list of T cell receptor beta chains from one sample in a study of OX40 agonist ivuxolimab in advanced cancers. Some clones are missing from TCRdb's copy, which holds only in-frame ones; the method was immunoSEQ multiplex PCR. The sample has about 88,000 clones; approximately 85% are singletons. Sequences were derived from CD4+ or CD8+ T cells sorted from blood, sampled in a trial of the OX40 agonist ivuxolimab. Receptor source: an adult with an advanced solid tumor such as melanoma, head and neck, liver or kidney cancer. Both conserved end residues are part of each CDR3. The order of the fields is J gene, V gene, CDR3 protein.

>TRBJ2-6|TRBV5-1
CASSLFSGANVLTF
>TRBJ2-1|TRBV7-3
CASSLGEGPYNEQFF
>TRBJ2-7|TRBV11-3
CASSHNRGGGEQYF
>TRBJ2-7|TRBV13
CASSLGGTGPLEQYF
>TRBJ2-7|TRBV6-5
CASSLLAGGDEQYF
>TRBJ2-5|TRBV6-5
CASSYSLLQETQYF
>TRBJ1-3|TRBV28
CASSSLGGRGGNTIYF
>TRBJ2-4|TRBV28
CASSQRRTFQYF
>TRBJ2-3|TRBV19
CASTRIWTSGRTDTQYF
>TRBJ2-1|TRBV5-4
CASSKGLTNNEQFF
>TRBJ2-3|TRBV28
CAIHEGTDTQYF
>TRBJ2-1|TRBV19
CASSLGLYNEQFF
>TRBJ2-7|TRBV28
CASSLQGGDEQYF
>TRBJ2-1|TRBV30
CAWSPLDEKGNEQFF
>TRBJ2-5|TRBV7-3
CASSSRPQETQYF
>TRBJ2-3|TRBV30
CALRDRDFTDTQYF
>TRBJ1-4|TRBV4-1
CASSQGRRVFF
>TRBJ2-7|TRBV5-1
CASSLAQGGFYEQYF
>TRBJ2-7|TRBV11-3
CASSPGLAGTYEQYF
>TRBJ2-1|TRBV7-2
CASSSTSGPLVSSYNEQFF
>TRBJ2-1|TRBV10-1
CASSEQGGLNEQFF
>TRBJ1-6|TRBV27
CASSLTDNSPLHF
>TRBJ2-1|TRBV7-2
CASSSTSYSGLAYNEQFF
>TRBJ1-2|TRBV4-1
CASSPRQISNYGYTF
>TRBJ2-3|TRBV11-1
CASSLAVGGVTDTQYF
>TRBJ2-1|TRBV6-6
CASRVRSGIYNEQFF
>TRBJ1-1|TRBV27
CASLKQGDTEAFF
>TRBJ1-2|TRBV30
CAWSVHGLDGYTF
>TRBJ2-7|TRBV4-2
CASSQDRSQYYEQYF
>TRBJ2-1|TRBV5-1
CASSPDGNSYNEQFF
>TRBJ1-1|TRBV7-9
CASRPIYLEAFF
>TRBJ2-3|TRBV19
CASGSGLTDTQYF
>TRBJ2-2|TRBV7-3
CASSLGVNTGELFF
>TRBJ1-3|TRBV6-1
CASSEPEGGNTIYF
>TRBJ2-3|TRBV28
CASSPPEGPTDTQYF
>TRBJ2-7|TRBV5-4
CASSQDQGNEQYF
>TRBJ1-1|TRBV28
CASSLWAEAFF